This entry lists 15 T cell receptor beta chains sequenced from one sample in a study of OX40 agonist ivuxolimab in advanced cancers. Profiling relied on immunoSEQ multiplex PCR, and the TCRdb table lists in-frame clones only, not all of them. The sample contains around 70,000 clones, 84% of which appear only once. Sequences were derived from CD4+ or CD8+ T cells sorted from blood, sampled in a trial of the OX40 agonist ivuxolimab. These receptors were taken from an adult with an advanced solid tumor such as melanoma, head and neck, liver or kidney cancer.

This clone was seen only once. This chain connects TRBV5-8 to TRBJ1-6; no clear D. The CDR3 has 14 amino acids. With 3 bases removed from V and 3 bases from J, the gap between germline ends came to 7 bases. The germline V gene encodes CDR1 SGHTS and CDR2 YDEGEE. The CDR3 DNA reads TGTGCCAGCAGCTGGACGGACTATAATTCACCCCTCCACTTT. Amino acid sequence: CASSWTDYNSPLHF. Full variable domain (missing parts from reference TRBV5-8 and TRBJ1-6): EAGVTQSPTHLIKTRGQQATLRCSPISGHTSVYWYQQALGLGLQFLLWYDEGEERNRGNFPPRFSGRQFPNYSSELNVNALELEDSALYLCASSWTDYNSPLHFGNGTRLTVT.

The genes are TRBV7-3 and TRBJ2-3; D gene unclear. Trimming took off 1 base at V and 8 bases at J, with 10 bases between the two ends. Per the germline V gene, CDR1 is SGHTA and CDR2 is FQGTGA. The CDR3 extends over 13 amino acids. CDR3 DNA: TGTGCCAGCAGCTTAATGCCCCGGAGTACGCAGTATTTT. Translating gives CASSLMPRSTQYF.

The gene calls are TRBV7-6 and TRBJ2-7, with TRBD2 matching over 14 bases. The CDR3 loop spans 16 amino acids. Germline CDR1 SGHVS, CDR2 FNYEAQ. The V gene end was trimmed by 5 bases and the J gene end by 2 bases; junction bases not matched to a gene: 5. The CDR3 region has the DNA TGTGCCAGCAGCGGGACTAGCGGGGGCAAAACCTACGAGCAGTACTTC. Protein product: CASSGTSGGKTYEQYF.

A few counts support this clone. This chain connects TRBV19 to TRBJ2-5; 9 bases fit TRBD2. From germline, CDR1 is LNHDA and CDR2 SQIVND (reference sequence). This CDR3 contains 12 residues. J was trimmed by 4 bases and V by 6 bases; bases with no gene match: 0. The CDR3 nucleotides read TGTGCCAGTAGACTAGCGGGAGAGACCCAGTACTTC. Translating gives CASRLAGETQYF.

The chain combines TRBV11-2 with TRBJ2-3, with 7 bases fitting TRBD2. Germline CDR1 and CDR2: SGHAT and FQNNGV. The ends lost 1 base at V and 1 base at J; junction bases unmatched: 11. The CDR3 totals 18 residues. CDR3 coding DNA: TGTGCCAGCAGCTTAGCGGGCGGGGGTAGGGGCCGCACAGATACGCAGTATTTT. This encodes CASSLAGGGRGRTDTQYF.

The chain employs TRBV7-6 and TRBJ2-7; D gene ambiguous. The CDR3 covers 14 residues. With 1 base removed from V and 1 base from J, the gap between germline ends came to 8 bases. Germline values: CDR1 SGHVS, CDR2 FNYEAQ. CDR3 residues: CASSLGPVSYEQYF. The CDR3 DNA reads TGTGCCAGCAGCTTAGGACCGGTGTCCTACGAGCAGTACTTC.

The chain joins TRBV16 to TRBJ1-2, with D maybe TRBD1 (6 bases). The V gene's germline CDR1 is KGHSY and CDR2 FQNENV. This CDR3 comprises 13 residues. Trimming took 3 bases from V and 3 from J, leaving 8 bases between them. CDR3 in amino acids: CASSHPGDYGYTF. In DNA form, the CDR3 reads TGTGCCAGCAGCCACCCAGGGGACTATGGCTACACCTTC.

The V call is TRBV30, the J call TRBJ2-5; TRBD1 matches 9 bases. The end of the DNA is better explained by TRBJ2-7, so the J call may be wrong. This CDR3 has 15 amino acids. CDR1 and CDR2 from the germline V gene are GTSNPN and SVGIG (reference sequence). The CDR3 loop is CAWSPGQGISYEQYF. The CDR3 DNA is TGTGCCTGGTCCCCGGGACAGGGAATTTCCTACGAGCAGTACTTC.

The J gene is TRBJ1-3, the V gene TRBV5-5; no clear D. Trimming stripped 4 bases from V and 6 bases from J, with 17 bases between. Germline V lookup: CDR1 SGHKS, CDR2 YYEKEE (reference sequence). The CDR3 totals 15 residues. The CDR3 sequence: CASSRLLLAENTIYF. CDR3 nucleotides: TGTGCCAGCAGCCGGTTGTTGCTGGCCGAAAACACCATATATTTT.

This clone was detected a few times. V gene TRBV30 combines with J gene TRBJ1-1; TRBD1 aligns across 11 bases. V gave up 1 base and J gave up 0 bases; unmatched junction bases: 1. The CDR3 covers 15 residues. Germline CDR1 reads GTSNPN; CDR2 reads SVGIG (reference sequence). The CDR3 nucleotides read TGTGCCTGGAGTGGGACAGGGGGCGTGAACACTGAAGCTTTCTTT. Translation gives CAWSGTGGVNTEAFF.

This chain links TRBV5-1 with TRBJ1-1; no clear D. The CDR3 consists of 13 residues. Deletions cut 2 bases from V and 7 bases from J, with 12 bases between. From germline, CDR1 is SGHRS and CDR2 YFSETQ. The CDR3 DNA is TGCGCCAGCAGCTTAGAGACGGTTTTTGAAGCTTTCTTT. Amino acid sequence: CASSLETVFEAFF.

This clone was seen a single time. The chain couples TRBV7-3 to TRBJ1-5; D unresolved. The germline V gene encodes CDR1 SGHTA and CDR2 FQGTGA. There are 14 residues in the CDR3. Between the trimmed V and J ends, which lost 2 bases and 3 bases, there was a span of 8 bases. The CDR3 DNA is TGTGCCAGCAGCTTAGGAGCAACCAATCAGCCCCAGCATTTT. Its translation is CASSLGATNQPQHF.

The chain employs TRBV28 and TRBJ1-5, with TRBD1 as a possible D gene (5 bases). The V end was cut by 8 bases, the J end by 2 bases, with 16 bases between. Per the germline V gene, CDR1 is MDHEN and CDR2 is SYDVKM. The length of the CDR3 is 15 residues. The CDR3 loop reads CASAPTSGRNQPQHF. CDR3 bases: TGTGCCAGCGCCCCGACCTCAGGGCGCAATCAGCCCCAGCATTTT.

The table lists this clone with a count of one. The rearrangement joins TRBV4-2 to TRBJ2-3, with D unclear. V lost 1 base, J lost 0 bases, and 14 bases lay in between. The CDR3 loop spans 17 amino acids. Looked up from germline, CDR1 is LGHNA and CDR2 is YNFKEQ. The CDR3 nucleotides are TGTGCCAGCAGCCAAGTAAAAATTGGGCCTAGCACAGATACGCAGTATTTT. Translation: CASSQVKIGPSTDTQYF.

This chain joins TRBV6-5 and TRBJ1-1; 7 nucleotides agree with TRBD1. Germline assignment: CDR1 MNHEY and CDR2 SVGAGI. The CDR3 is 14 residues long. V shed 0 bases, J shed 5 bases, and the junction held 3 bases outside the gene matches. This CDR3 reads CASSYSRGGTEAFF. The CDR3 DNA is TGTGCCAGCAGTTACTCCAGGGGGGGTACTGAAGCTTTCTTT.